The sequence of this TCR beta chain was determined in a study of radiotherapy plus CTLA-4 blockade in lung cancer. V lost 6 bases, J lost 5 bases, and 11 bases stayed unmatched. Germline-derived CDR1 and CDR2 are MDHEN and SYDVKM. The CDR3 sequence is 15 residues long. Measured with immunoSEQ multiplex PCR; TCRdb has only the in-frame clones, and not every one. The table records approximately 83,000 clones, over 70% of them present only once. The V and J genes are TRBV28 and TRBJ2-7; 9 nucleotides match TRBD1. This sequence originates from a human donor with non-small cell lung cancer who had a partial response to radiotherapy plus ipilimumab. Some clones in this sample may be carry-over from other donors' samples. Sequences were derived from peripheral blood, sampled from a patient treated with radiotherapy plus ipilimumab. CDR3 nucleotides: TGTGCCAGCAGCCGGCCGGGGACAGGGTCTAACGAGCAGTACTTC. Translating it yields CASSRPGTGSNEQYF.